One sample yielded the 20 T cell receptor beta chains listed below, sequenced in a study of radiotherapy plus CTLA-4 blockade in lung cancer. Here immunoSEQ multiplex PCR was the method, and the copy in TCRdb shows in-frame clones only, minus some. This repertoire shows approximately 89,000 clones, about 80% found once; its top ten account for more than 12%. This material consisted of peripheral blood, taken from a patient treated with radiotherapy plus ipilimumab. These receptors were obtained from a human donor with non-small cell lung cancer that progressed on radiotherapy plus ipilimumab.

CDR3 DNA sequence: TGTGCCAGCAGCTTAGTGTGGGGCACGGGGGAAAAACTGTTTTTT. This codes for CASSLVWGTGEKLFF. This chain joins TRBV11-2 and TRBJ1-4; D might be TRBD1 (5 bases). The CDR3 is 15 residues long. V lost 1 base to trimming and J lost 8 bases, with 14 bases between them. Germline CDR1 is SGHAT and CDR2 is FQNNGV.

The V call is TRBV6-1, the J call TRBJ2-5; no definite D call. From germline, CDR1 is MNHNS and CDR2 SASEGT. The CDR3 consists of 14 residues. Trimming removed 5 bases at V and 2 bases at J, with 12 bases between. In nucleotides, the CDR3 is TGTGCCAGCAGTTGGTACGGGTCGCAAGAGACCCAGTACTTC. It is translated as CASSWYGSQETQYF.

The V gene is TRBV6-5, the J gene TRBJ1-5; D ambiguous. Trimming shortened V by 5 bases and J by 5 bases, and 10 bases separated the two germline ends. This CDR3 is 13 amino acids long. Germline V gene sequence: CDR1 MNHEY, CDR2 SVGAGI. Written as DNA, the CDR3 is TGTGCCAGCAGTCCCTACTGGGATCAGCCCCAGCATTTT. Its protein is CASSPYWDQPQHF.

The table lists this clone with a few counts. The chain joins TRBV28 to TRBJ1-3; 7 bases are a match to TRBD1. This CDR3 comprises 15 residues. The germline CDR1 and CDR2 sequences are MDHEN and SYDVKM. V lost 5 bases to trimming and J lost 4 bases; unmatched junction nucleotides: 8. The CDR3 region is CASSLIQGTGNTIYF. The DNA of the CDR3 is TGTGCCAGCAGTCTAATACAGGGGACGGGAAACACCATATATTTT.

The chain uses TRBV4-1 and TRBJ1-2; 7 bases fit TRBD1. The CDR3 is 15 residues long. Trimming cost V 3 bases and J 0 bases; bases outside gene matches: 4. CDR1 is MGHRA, CDR2 YSYEKL, per germline. Here the CDR3 reads CASSHRGQSNYGYTF. The DNA of the CDR3 is TGCGCCAGCAGCCATAGGGGACAGTCTAACTATGGCTACACCTTC.

The gene calls are TRBV4-2 and TRBJ2-2; D not certain. This CDR3 region has 15 residues. Trimming took 0 bases from V and 1 from J, leaving 6 bases between them. Germline CDR1 is LGHNA and CDR2 is YNFKEQ. This CDR3 is CASSQERGNTGELFF. The CDR3 coding sequence is TGTGCCAGCAGCCAAGAGAGAGGGAACACCGGGGAGCTGTTTTTT.

The chain joins TRBV7-2 to TRBJ2-7; D remains ambiguous. Trimming left V 3 bases short and J 1 base short, with 10 bases between. CDR1 and CDR2 (germline): SGHTA, FQGNSA. This CDR3 spans 14 amino acids. DNA of the CDR3: TGTGCCAGCAGCTTTCAACAGTCTTCCTACGAGCAGTACTTC. The encoded protein is CASSFQQSSYEQYF.

This chain joins TRBV19 and TRBJ1-1, with unresolved D. The ends were cut back, 8 bases at V and 1 base at J, with 8 bases in the middle. The CDR3 consists of 12 residues. Germline lookup yields CDR1 LNHDA and CDR2 SQIVND (reference sequence). As DNA, the CDR3 is TGTGCCAGTGGCGCCTGGAACACTGAAGCTTTCTTT. The encoded protein is CASGAWNTEAFF. Filled out from reference TRBV19 and TRBJ1-1, the complete variable domain reads DGGITQSPKYLFRKEGQNVTLSCEQNLNHDAMYWYRQDPGQGLRLIYYSQIVNDFQKGDIAEGYSVSREKKESFPLTVTSAQKNPTAFYLCASGAWNTEAFFGQGTRLTVV.

The chain combines TRBV6-5 with TRBJ1-2, with D possibly being TRBD1 (5 bases). Between the trimmed V and J ends, which lost 0 bases and 8 bases, there was a span of 19 bases. The CDR3 contains 16 residues. Germline V CDR1 and CDR2: MNHEY, SVGAGI. The CDR3 is CASSYSWTHQKGGYTF. DNA for the CDR3: TGTGCCAGCAGTTACTCTTGGACACACCAGAAGGGGGGCTACACCTTC.

The chain couples TRBV7-2 to TRBJ2-6, with D unresolved. Per germline, CDR1 SGHTA and CDR2 FQGNSA. V was trimmed by 5 bases and J by 3 bases, leaving 11 bases between them. The CDR3 is made up of 15 amino acids. The DNA of the CDR3 is TGTGCCAGCAGCCCCTTGCTGGGTGGGGCCAACGTCCTGACTTTC. This sequence encodes CASSPLLGGANVLTF.

The rearrangement joins TRBV4-3 to TRBJ1-2; D is possibly TRBD1 (6 bases). Trimming pared 0 bases from V and 8 bases from J, leaving 16 bases between. Germline assignment: CDR1 LGHNA and CDR2 YSLEER. The CDR3 loop spans 15 amino acids. CDR3 sequence: CASSQEDSIAYGYTF. CDR3 in DNA: TGCGCCAGCAGCCAAGAGGACAGCATTGCGTACGGCTACACCTTC.

V is TRBV11-2 and J is TRBJ2-3; D gene unclear. The V and J ends lost 1 base and 7 bases respectively, with 12 bases between them. This CDR3 is 14 amino acids long. Germline V gene data show CDR1 as SGHAT and CDR2 as FQNNGV. The CDR3 loop is CASSLAAGRNTQYF. CDR3 DNA sequence: TGTGCCAGCAGCTTAGCCGCCGGTCGAAATACGCAGTATTTT.

V and J are TRBV6-4 and TRBJ2-1, with D unclear. Germline CDR1 MRHNA, CDR2 SNTAGT. This CDR3 contains 17 residues. Trimming removed 0 bases at V and 6 bases at J, with 18 bases between. CDR3 in amino acids: CASSDSLSEWHGNEQFF. In DNA form, the CDR3 reads TGTGCCAGCAGTGACTCGTTAAGCGAATGGCATGGCAATGAGCAGTTCTTC.

The chain links TRBV7-3 to TRBJ2-6; TRBD1 or TRBD2 may be the D gene (6 bases each). V was pared by 5 bases and J by 2 bases, with 10 bases between. The V gene's germline CDR1 is SGHTA and CDR2 FQGTGA. There are 15 residues in the CDR3. The CDR3 DNA sequence: TGTGCCAGCAGCCTAAGGGGGGCTGGGGCCAACGTCCTGACTTTC. Protein: CASSLRGAGANVLTF.

This clone was found once. The genes are TRBV11-3 and TRBJ2-1, with 7 bases lining up with TRBD2. With V trimmed by 5 bases and J by 8 bases, 6 bases remained unmatched. Germline CDR1 reads SGHNT; CDR2 reads YENEEA. The CDR3 is 13 residues long. The CDR3 DNA reads as TGTGCCAGCAGCATAGCGGGCGGGGATGAGCAGTTCTTC. It specifies CASSIAGGDEQFF.

The chain combines TRBV30 with TRBJ2-1; D unresolved. The CDR3 is 14 amino acids. Trimming left V 3 bases short and J 5 bases short, with 14 bases between. Per the germline V gene, CDR1 is GTSNPN and CDR2 is SVGIG (reference sequence). Here the CDR3 reads CAWRSLRSNNEQFF. The DNA of the CDR3 is TGTGCCTGGAGGTCACTACGAAGTAACAATGAGCAGTTCTTC. Full variable domain (outside the CDR3, taken from reference TRBV30 and TRBJ2-1): SQTIHQWPATLVQPVGSPLSLECTVEGTSNPNLYWYRQAAGRGLQLLFYSVGIGQISSEVPQNLSASRPQDRQFILSSKKLLLSDSGFYLCAWRSLRSNNEQFFGPGTRLTVL.

The chain carries TRBV7-3 and TRBJ1-1, with unresolved D. The germline V and J ends were trimmed by 1 base and 0 bases, with 21 bases remaining between them. Germline V gene data show CDR1 as SGHTA and CDR2 as FQGTGA. CDR3 length: 19 amino acids. The CDR3 loop is CASSLSPVGMSRLNTEAFF. CDR3 coding DNA: TGTGCCAGCAGCTTAAGCCCCGTTGGTATGTCCAGGTTGAACACTGAAGCTTTCTTT.

The rearrangement uses TRBV6-6 and TRBJ1-5; the D gene is possibly TRBD1 (6 bases). The CDR3 runs 14 residues. Germline loops: CDR1 MNHNY, CDR2 SVGAGI (reference sequence). V lost 6 bases to trimming and J lost 4 bases, with 13 bases between them. The chain's CDR3 is CASRTRQANQPQHF. The CDR3 DNA follows: TGTGCCAGCAGGACACGACAGGCAAATCAGCCCCAGCATTTT.

This clone came up once. The genes are TRBV7-9 and TRBJ1-1, with TRBD1 matching over 7 bases. Germline V CDR1 and CDR2: SEHNR, FQNEAQ (reference sequence). With V trimmed by 1 base and J by 1 base, 0 bases remained unmatched. This CDR3 is built from 14 residues. CDR3 sequence: CASSLEGANTEAFF. The CDR3 DNA is TGTGCCAGCAGCTTAGAGGGGGCGAACACTGAAGCTTTCTTT.

Only one count was recorded for this clone. The CDR3 DNA follows: TGCGCCAGCAGCTTGGACCCTATCATCACCGGGGAGCTGTTTTTT. Its translation: CASSLDPIITGELFF. This rearrangement joins TRBV5-1 to TRBJ2-2; no clear D. V was cut by 0 bases and J by 4 bases, with 10 bases left in between. Germline V CDR1 and CDR2: SGHRS, YFSETQ. The CDR3 has 15 residues.